This T cell receptor beta chain was obtained from a study of blood T cell repertoires in COVID-19. The germline V gene has CDR1 LGHDT and CDR2 YNNKEL (reference sequence). The V end lost 11 bases, the J end lost 2 bases, and 25 bases lay between the germline ends. This CDR3 comprises 18 residues. Original data processing: Reference gene primer amplification gave estimated nucleated cell counts. TCRdb keeps only in-frame clones here, not all; method: immunoSEQ multiplex PCR. V and J calls and clone size come straight from that table; D and trimming were deduced from the DNA. The data hold 50,000 to 65,000 clones, with approximately 91% observed a single time.

The specimen sequenced was peripheral blood. V is TRBV3-1 (or the pseudogene TRBV3-2) and J is TRBJ2-6; tentative D call: TRBD2 (6 bases). The source is a man in his fifties or sixties with active COVID-19. The CDR3 DNA reads TGTGCCTTCCTCGGGAGAGGGGCAGCAAATACTGGGGCCAACGTCCTGACTTTC. It translates to CAFLGRGAANTGANVLTF.